This TCR beta chain derives from a study of cytomegalovirus exposure and HLA in healthy donors (dated by TCRdb to the late 2010s). A note on the overall study: In an earlier analysis of 587 of the donors, around 300 Gb of sequence data and 100 million or so unique TCR beta sequences from about 179 million T cells were reported. Around 320 gigabases of sequencing data and some 85 million unique TCR sequences were included in an early release covering roughly 600 HLA-typed donors. Of the 350 to 400 genotyped donors, about 80% fell in the genetic ancestry cluster associated with self-reported Caucasian donors. The study aimed to test whether cataloging public T cell receptors could reveal signatures of past pathogen exposure. The T cell repertoires of around 670 subjects were profiled by immunosequencing and related to cytomegalovirus serostatus. In addition to the first cohort of roughly 670 subjects, a separate validation cohort of around 110 different subjects was used. To predict cytomegalovirus infection status, the study combined high-throughput TCR immunosequencing, statistical association of individual TCRs with disease status, and machine learning. In a later analysis, previously published TCR beta repertoires from 600 to 850 donors were re-analyzed and high-resolution HLA genotyping was added so that TCR occurrence patterns could be studied. Rather than using new phenotypic data, the later analysis identified candidate immune exposures from TCR beta sequences and from how often those sequences occurred across donors. In an earlier analysis of 587 of the donors, high-throughput TCR beta sequencing was used to judge whether each TCR beta V gene segment behaved as functional or pseudogenic. Donor age, sex, ethnicity and CMV serostatus were collected together with the repertoire data. In a later genetic analysis, genome-wide SNP genotypes for about three fifths of the roughly 670 donors were used, and that subset was treated as a discovery cohort. Every discovery cohort repertoire had been produced on one sequencing platform. HLA typing included class I and class II loci at four-digit resolution. Typing coverage varied by locus: roughly 629-640 donors for A, B, C, DRB1 and DQB1; under 550 for DQA1; 600 to 610 for DPA1; under 490 for DPB1. A handful of DR-DQ haplotypes were handled as single units for association and clustering because linkage in the cohort was strong. Across about 370 genotyped donors of the cohort, an average of roughly 230,000 unique TCR beta nucleotide sequences per donor were sequenced, and roughly 20% of those sequences were non-productive. The full study reports these points: Presence/absence analyses assumed roughly uniform sequencing depth across donors, an assumption that may not hold. Correlated functional status among segregating V segments might be attributable to linkage disequilibrium, but an unknown experimental factor could not be ruled out. It was suggested by the authors that the approach could potentially be generalized to other disease states and immunological phenotypes. Broadly in line with IMGT annotations, most TCR beta V segments showed up in productive rearrangements about 87% or about 30% of the time in an earlier analysis of about 500 of the donors. Because HLA typing was unavailable for some donors at each locus, only the typed subset was used in association tests. Some IMGT-functional V segments, including TRBV6-2 and TRBV6-3, could not be distinguished by the 87-base-pair reads and were therefore excluded. Cytomegalovirus status was reported to be diagnosed by the classifier with high specificity and sensitivity in both the original and validation cohorts. A later analysis found that TCR association rates varied across HLA loci, with DRB1 alleles showing the most associated TCRs and HLA-C alleles the fewest. A further reported finding was that TCR beta sequences accurately predicted the HLA-A and HLA-B alleles for most subjects in the first cohort. Three of the identified cytomegalovirus-associated TCR beta chains were confirmed in vitro to be specific for cytomegalovirus antigens. Strong co-occurrence of HLA alleles, especially DR and DQ, made assigning TCR associations to individual alleles difficult. Compared with the approximately 710-donor mean, donors in an Asian-associated ancestry cluster had fewer N-insertions in productive TCRs, according to a later genetic analysis. While some public TCRs were present in many individuals, most TCR sequences turned up only very rarely across donors. Because counts were too low, about 15 rarely observed V segments, including chromosome 9 orphons, were left out of the earlier analysis of approximately 580 of the donors. A later analysis found that most CMV-associated TCR beta chains appeared HLA-restricted, with HLA associations seemingly driven largely by CMV exposure. The study listed 150 to 200 TCR beta chains as associated with cytomegalovirus. The only immune exposure information available for the cohort was CMV serostatus. An association between a missense DCLRE1C variant and V-gene and J-gene trimming of TCR beta chains was found in a later genetic analysis and replicated in an independent cohort. A later analysis associated around 16,000 TCR beta sequences with specific HLA alleles at a false discovery rate of 0.05. Several of the top co-occurrence clusters appeared to be linked to parvovirus B19, influenza, CMV and Epstein-Barr virus, according to a later analysis. In a later analysis, HLA-associated TCR beta chains showed more clonal expansion and lower generation probabilities than non-associated chains that were equally common. A cluster of highly shared sequence variants was judged likely to be a technical artifact of the sequencing pipeline. The cohort was sequenced for TCR beta chains only, and without alpha or paired-chain data the features that could be detected were limited.

Library preparation was by the immunoSEQ multiplex PCR assay. The multiplex PCR relied on a mix of 60 forward primers for TCR Vbeta segments and 13 reverse primers for TCR Jbeta segments. The CDR3 region of rearranged TCR beta genes was amplified from genomic DNA with a multiplex PCR assay. On the Illumina HiSeq System, the amplified TCR beta libraries were sequenced as 87-base-pair reads. Regarding the original processing steps: A later analysis tallied approximately 87 million unique TCR beta chains across the 610 or so repertoires, and about 10 million of those chains were shared by two or more donors. Raw reads were error-corrected and collapsed into unique sequences by a nearest-neighbor algorithm in which closely related sequences were merged to remove PCR and sequencing errors. Alignment of CDR3 sequences to IMGT reference sequences was used to assign V, D and J gene segments. Each retained sequence needed at least a six-nucleotide match to both a V gene segment and a J gene segment. A rearrangement counted as productive if the CDR3 had no stop codons and remained in frame with V and J, and every other rearrangement counted as non-productive. Following IMGT convention, CDR3 was defined as the stretch from the second conserved V-encoded cysteine up to the conserved J-encoded phenylalanine. The earlier analysis of 500 to 650 of the donors excluded any sequence lacking an unambiguous match to a single V gene segment. In an earlier analysis of 587 of the donors, a V segment was called functional when productive rearrangements were above 56.7%, and segregating when the standard deviation between donors exceeded 5%. A statistical classification framework was built for diagnosing cytomegalovirus status from the catalog of TCR beta chain sequences. In a later analysis, TCR nucleotide sequences were compared against IMGT/GENE-DB human TR gene sequences so that V and J genes could be assigned. In a later analysis, CDR3 sequences and most-parsimonious VDJ recombination scenarios were assigned using the TCRdist pipeline. In a later analysis, every TCR beta chain was defined by the combination of its CDR3 amino acid sequence and its V-gene family, and reads without a unique V-gene family were dropped. A later analysis removed 592 highly shared, low-generation-probability nucleotide sequences to deal with suspected cross-contamination and a sequencing artifact. In a later analysis, a clonal expansion index was calculated for each public chain from normalized within-repertoire ranks of inferred template counts. A later analysis computed generation probabilities with a VDJ recombination model fitted to out-of-frame rearrangements, and checked the results against IGoR. Hypergeometric tests were used in a later analysis to score TCR-TCR, TCR-HLA and TCR-CMV co-occurrence, with a repertoire-size bias correction applied to the TCR pairs. False discovery rates were estimated in a later analysis by permuting HLA or CMV assignments 20 times. In a later analysis, co-occurring TCRs were grouped with DBSCAN, and TCRdist sequence similarity was added when clustering was performed within HLA-allele-positive subsets. Repertoires with fewer than 30,000 or more than 120,000 public chains, plus five repertoires with anomalous nucleotide sharing, were excluded from co-occurrence clustering. TCRdb stores this immuneACCESS table with in-frame sequences only. Part of the clones is absent; in the studies checked, under half of the shortfall reflects unresolved V genes, and no reason is known for the rest. The DNA was the basis for D and trimming; V, J and clone size are from that table. This sample lists approximately 68,000 clones; roughly four fifths were detected once. The ten largest clonotypes hold about 7.4% of the sample.

The cohort comprised around 700 healthy bone marrow donors. At the time of sampling, all cohort members were nominally healthy, though unrecorded immune exposures were likely present. The donor tested CMV seropositive and was one of the 289 seropositive cohort members. A peripheral blood sample was collected from each donor, and TCR beta sequencing was performed on peripheral blood mononuclear cells. Genomic DNA extraction from the blood cell samples was performed with the Qiagen DNeasy Blood Extraction Kit. Reading from cysteine to phenylalanine, the CDR3 counts 13 amino acids. Just CDR3 DNA is preserved here, 39 bases in frame from base 1. CDR1 and CDR2, looked up from the germline V gene, are SGHRS and YFSETQ. Trimming removed 1 base from V and 2 bases from J, leaving 6 bases between the germline ends. There are a few counts of this clone. What antigen it recognizes has not been identified. No much larger clone exists at a distance of one base, and base qualities are not known.

This receptor chain uses TRBV5-1 and TRBJ2-5, and the D gene may be TRBD2, 5 bases matching. The TCR comes from a young woman in good health and CMV-seropositive. Sequencing was carried out using PBMCs. The sequence in DNA is TGCGCCAGCAGCTTGCCGGGACAAGAGACCCAGTACTTC. This sequence encodes CASSLPGQETQYF. Joined to the reference TRBV5-1 and TRBJ2-5 proteins, this CDR3 gives the full variable domain: KAGVTQTPRYLIKTRGQQVTLSCSPISGHRSVSWYQQTPGQGLQFLFEYFSETQRNKGNFPGRFSGRQFSNSRSEMNVSTLELGDSALYLCASSLPGQETQYFGPGTRLLVL.